One sample yielded the 20 T cell receptor beta chains listed below, sequenced in a study of control samples from healthy donors and cancer patients. Libraries were prepared by immunoSEQ multiplex PCR; TCRdb keeps only in-frame clonotypes and omits some of them. The sample holds tens of thousands of clones, about nine tenths seen once. What was sequenced was blood. The receptor source for this set is a man aged 50-60 years in good health.

V and J are TRBV6-4 and TRBJ1-2, with D uncertain. Per germline, CDR1 MRHNA and CDR2 SNTAGT. The CDR3 consists of 14 residues. V lost 3 bases and J 8 bases, leaving 16 bases between the germline ends. CDR3 loop: CASSESLMLGGYTF. Written as DNA, the CDR3 is TGTGCCAGCAGTGAATCCCTTATGCTTGGAGGCTACACCTTC.

This sequence joins TRBV5-1 and TRBJ1-3, with no clear D. V gave up 0 bases and J gave up 0 bases, with 10 bases separating them. There are 16 residues in the CDR3. From germline, CDR1 is SGHRS and CDR2 YFSETQ. The CDR3 loop is CASSLGPTPSGNTIYF. The CDR3 DNA follows: TGCGCCAGCAGCTTGGGTCCTACCCCCTCTGGAAACACCATATATTTT.

The chain combines TRBV7-8 with TRBJ2-3, with D possibly being TRBD2 (6 bases). Germline CDR1 and CDR2: SGHVS and FQNEAQ. Trimming removed 0 bases at V and 0 bases at J, with 10 bases between. The CDR3 has 16 residues. Here the CDR3 reads CASSLAGGISTDTQYF. The CDR3 nucleotides are TGTGCCAGCAGCTTAGCGGGGGGTATTAGCACAGATACGCAGTATTTT.

This chain connects TRBV9 to TRBJ1-3; maybe TRBD1 (5 bases). The CDR3 runs 14 residues. Germline assignment: CDR1 SGDLS and CDR2 YYNGEE. The V end was cut by 2 bases, the J end by 4 bases, with 10 bases between. DNA of the CDR3: TGTGCCAGCAGCGTCCGGGGCTCGGGAAACACCATATATTTT. Translated, it gives CASSVRGSGNTIYF.

The table lists this clone with a count of one. This chain uses TRBV6-2 or TRBV6-3 with TRBJ1-1; TRBD1 might be the D (6 bases). Between the trimmed V and J ends, which lost 2 bases and 4 bases, there was a span of 11 bases. Germline V gene sequence: CDR1 MNHEY, CDR2 SVGEGT. The CDR3 has 14 amino acids. CDR3 nucleotides: TGTGCCAGCAGTTACAGCGGCAGGGGCACTGAAGCTTTCTTT. Amino acids: CASSYSGRGTEAFF.

CDR3 sequence: CASSEARGEKLFF. CDR3 nucleotides: TGTGCCAGCAGTGAGGCCCGTGGGGAAAAACTGTTTTTT. The chain recombines TRBV6-4 with TRBJ1-4; D ambiguous. The CDR3 length is 13 residues. Germline lookup yields CDR1 MRHNA and CDR2 SNTAGT. V dropped 3 bases and J dropped 8 bases, with 10 bases sitting between them.

This chain links TRBV11-2 with TRBJ1-1; the match to TRBD1 covers 7 bases. The J segment lost 5 bases and the V segment lost 3 bases, leaving 6 bases of the junction unmatched. This CDR3 is 14 amino acids long. Per germline, CDR1 SGHAT and CDR2 FQNNGV. The CDR3 DNA sequence: TGTGCCAGCAGCTTGGAGGGGGCAGGGACTGAAGCTTTCTTT. Translating gives CASSLEGAGTEAFF.

The chain's CDR3 is CASSPPGGYEQYF. DNA of the CDR3: TGTGCCAGCAGTCCCCCTGGGGGTTACGAGCAGTACTTC. The V and J genes are TRBV27 and TRBJ2-7, with D tentatively TRBD1 or TRBD2 (5 bases each). V was shortened by 5 bases and J by 4 bases, with 12 bases between the two germline ends. The CDR3 is 13 amino acids. CDR1 MNHEY and CDR2 SMNVEV come from the germline V gene (reference sequence).

This clone was observed a handful of times. The chain uses TRBV6-4 and TRBJ1-1, with a possible D match to TRBD1 (5 bases). Trimming removed 0 bases from V and 4 bases from J, with 9 bases in between. Germline CDR1 reads MRHNA; CDR2 reads SNTAGT. The CDR3 length is 14 residues. The CDR3 spells CASSDSSRATEAFF. In nucleotides, the CDR3 is TGTGCCAGCAGTGACTCGAGCAGGGCCACTGAAGCTTTCTTT.

The rearrangement links TRBV7-2 to TRBJ2-7, with 10 positions matching TRBD2. From germline, CDR1 is SGHTA and CDR2 FQGNSA. The CDR3 extends over 15 amino acids. The V segment lost 5 bases and the J segment 2 bases; nucleotides outside the gene matches: 6. The CDR3 sequence: CASSASGLAAYEQYF. DNA of the CDR3: TGTGCCAGCAGCGCTTCAGGACTAGCGGCCTACGAGCAGTACTTC.

This rearrangement joins TRBV11-3 to TRBJ2-3; 9 bases map to TRBD1. Per the germline V gene, CDR1 is SGHNT and CDR2 is YENEEA. Trimming removed 5 bases from V and 0 bases from J; junction bases left unmatched: 3. This CDR3 comprises 15 residues. The CDR3 region has the DNA TGTGCCAGCAGCATGGGACAGGGAAGCACAGATACGCAGTATTTT. This gives the protein CASSMGQGSTDTQYF.

The V call is TRBV6-6, the J call TRBJ1-2; possible D gene TRBD1, 5 bases. The germline V and J ends were trimmed by 0 bases and 6 bases, with 11 bases remaining between them. Germline V gene sequence: CDR1 MNHNY, CDR2 SVGAGI (reference sequence). The CDR3 has 14 amino acids. CDR3: CASSYSGEYNGYTF. DNA of the CDR3: TGTGCCAGCAGTTACTCGGGGGAGTACAATGGCTACACCTTC.

The chain is built from TRBV30 and TRBJ1-2, with 10 bases aligning to TRBD1. Germline-derived CDR1 and CDR2 are GTSNPN and SVGIG (reference sequence). V was clipped by 4 bases and J by 7 bases; unmatched bases: 6. This CDR3 comprises 13 residues. CDR3 sequence: CAWNRDRGSGYTF. The CDR3 DNA sequence: TGTGCCTGGAACCGGGACAGGGGATCTGGCTACACCTTC.

This chain connects TRBV6-2 or TRBV6-3 to TRBJ1-5; D unresolved. CDR1 is MNHEY, CDR2 SVGEGT, per germline. This CDR3 is 14 amino acids long. Trimming took 2 bases from V and 3 from J, leaving 8 bases between them. CDR3 nucleotides: TGTGCCAGCAGTTACGCAGGAACCAATCAGCCCCAGCATTTT. Translated, it gives CASSYAGTNQPQHF.

For this clone: Other DNA sequences in the same sample also yield this CDR3. The rearrangement links TRBV5-6 to TRBJ1-5, with 7 bases lining up with TRBD1. This CDR3 comprises 14 residues. The germline V gene has CDR1 SGHDT and CDR2 YYEEEE. Germline trimming cut 4 bases from V and 1 base from J; bases unmatched to any gene: 2. The CDR3 spells CASSKGQSNQPQHF. In DNA, the CDR3 is TGTGCCAGCAGCAAGGGACAGAGCAATCAGCCCCAGCATTTT.

This sequence joins TRBV6-1 and TRBJ1-3, with D unclear. The V gene's germline CDR1 is MNHNS and CDR2 SASEGT. The CDR3 extends over 16 amino acids. Trimming stripped 0 bases from V and 1 base from J, with 10 bases between. CDR3 residues: CASSEARTVSGNTIYF. DNA of the CDR3: TGTGCCAGCAGTGAAGCGCGGACGGTTTCTGGAAACACCATATATTTT.

This chain uses TRBV19 with TRBJ2-7, with 7 bases fitting TRBD1. The CDR3 sequence is 16 residues long. The trim removed 5 bases at V and 5 bases at J, leaving 15 bases unmatched. Germline V gives CDR1 LNHDA, CDR2 SQIVND (reference sequence). The CDR3 DNA follows: TGTGCCAGTAGTTCCGGTTATAGACAGGGCCCTCACGAGCAGTACTTC. Translation gives CASSSGYRQGPHEQYF. The full variable domain, in which reference TRBV19 and TRBJ2-7 provide the parts outside the CDR3, is DGGITQSPKYLFRKEGQNVTLSCEQNLNHDAMYWYRQDPGQGLRLIYYSQIVNDFQKGDIAEGYSVSREKKESFPLTVTSAQKNPTAFYLCASSSGYRQGPHEQYFGPGTRLTVT.

In regard to this clone: Other DNA sequences from this sample encode an identical CDR3 as well. The chain joins TRBV7-9 to TRBJ2-3; perhaps TRBD2 as D (5 bases). CDR1 is SEHNR and CDR2 is FQNEAQ in the germline V gene (reference sequence). The CDR3 totals 14 residues. V lost 5 bases to trimming and J lost 3 bases, with 12 bases between them. CDR3 sequence: CASSPSGNTDTQYF. In nucleotides, the CDR3 is TGTGCCAGCAGCCCCTCCGGGAATACAGATACGCAGTATTTT.

The gene calls are TRBV30 and TRBJ2-7; D gene uncertain. Germline V gives CDR1 GTSNPN, CDR2 SVGIG (reference sequence). The CDR3 loop spans 13 amino acids. The V end was cut by 0 bases, the J end by 4 bases, with 10 bases between. This CDR3 is CAWSVRVTYEQYF. The CDR3 DNA is TGTGCCTGGAGTGTACGCGTTACTTACGAGCAGTACTTC.

This rearrangement joins TRBV3-1 (or the pseudogene TRBV3-2) to TRBJ2-1, with D possibly called TRBD1 or TRBD2 (5 bases each). CDR3 length: 14 residues. In germline, CDR1 is LGHDT, CDR2 YNNKEL (reference sequence). Trimming took 2 bases from V and 10 from J, leaving 15 bases between them. Here the CDR3 reads CASSQWGRGHEQFF. The CDR3 DNA reads as TGTGCCAGCAGCCAATGGGGTCGGGGCCACGAGCAGTTCTTC.